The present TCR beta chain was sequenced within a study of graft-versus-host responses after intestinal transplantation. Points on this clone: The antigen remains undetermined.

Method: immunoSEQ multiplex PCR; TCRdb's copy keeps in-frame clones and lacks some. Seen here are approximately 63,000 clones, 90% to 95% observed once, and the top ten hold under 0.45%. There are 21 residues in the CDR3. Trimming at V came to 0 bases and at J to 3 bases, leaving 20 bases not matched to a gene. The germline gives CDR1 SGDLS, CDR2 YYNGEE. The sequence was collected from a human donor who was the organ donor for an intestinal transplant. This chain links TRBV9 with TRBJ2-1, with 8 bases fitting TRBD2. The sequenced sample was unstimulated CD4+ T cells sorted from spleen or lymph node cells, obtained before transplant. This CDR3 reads CASSVGLGGGTSRGSYNEQFF. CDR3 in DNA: TGTGCCAGCAGCGTAGGCCTCGGCGGGGGGACATCTCGGGGAAGCTACAATGAGCAGTTCTTC.